These 31 T cell receptor beta chains were all obtained from the same sample, sequenced in a study of cytomegalovirus exposure and HLA in healthy donors. It was with 60 Vbeta and 13 Jbeta primers that the PCR ran. TCRdb's table, derived via immunoSEQ multiplex PCR, lists solely in-frame clones and lacks some. Among tens of thousands of clones listed, roughly 83% were seen once. Sequenced sample: PBMCs. These receptors were taken from a woman in her forties in good health and CMV-seropositive.

The chain couples TRBV6-6 to TRBJ2-2; the D gene is possibly TRBD2 (6 bases). V lost 5 bases, J lost 5 bases, and 6 bases lay in between. Germline V gives CDR1 MNHNY, CDR2 SVGAGI (reference sequence). This CDR3 has 12 residues. The CDR3 protein is CASSRGTGELFF. The CDR3 DNA sequence: TGTGCCAGCAGTCGGGGGACCGGGGAGCTGTTTTTT.

This chain links TRBV6-1 with TRBJ1-3; weak D call: TRBD1 (5 bases). V was clipped by 8 bases and J by 0 bases, with 11 bases between them. The length of the CDR3 is 14 residues. The germline V gene encodes CDR1 MNHNS and CDR2 SASEGT. The CDR3 loop reads CASGRDLSGNTIYF. CDR3 bases: TGTGCCAGCGGGAGGGACCTCTCTGGAAACACCATATATTTT.

This rearrangement joins TRBV28 to TRBJ1-1, with TRBD1 as a possible D gene (5 bases). Per germline, CDR1 MDHEN and CDR2 SYDVKM. Trimming took 6 bases from V and 1 from J, leaving 12 bases between them. The CDR3 totals 14 residues. The CDR3 DNA is TGTGCCAGCAGCGGGGCGGGATGGAACACTGAAGCTTTCTTT. Protein: CASSGAGWNTEAFF.

This chain joins TRBV7-8 and TRBJ2-3, with a tentative D call TRBD2 (5 bases). V lost 3 bases, J lost 1 base, and 11 bases lay in between. Germline V lookup: CDR1 SGHVS, CDR2 FQNEAQ. This CDR3 has 15 amino acids. In DNA, the CDR3 is TGTGCCAGCAGCTTCACTTCCGGGGGCACAGATACGCAGTATTTT. Protein product: CASSFTSGGTDTQYF.

This clone occurred a few times. The chain uses TRBV6-7 and TRBJ2-7; TRBD1 might be the D (6 bases). TRBV6-7 is an ORF for which the function is uncertain. CDR3 length: 18 amino acids. The V end was cut by 7 bases, the J end by 1 base, with 26 bases between. The CDR3 DNA follows: TGTGCCAGCACGCCATTAGGGGGACCCTTTAAGAGGTCCTACGAGCAGTACTTC. Its protein is CASTPLGGPFKRSYEQYF.

V and J are TRBV30 and TRBJ1-3; D possibly corresponds to TRBD1 (6 bases). V was pared by 0 bases and J by 2 bases, with 11 bases between. The CDR3 is made up of 15 amino acids. The germline V gene has CDR1 GTSNPN and CDR2 SVGIG (reference sequence). DNA for the CDR3: TGTGCCTGGAGTGTAAGCCAGGGGCCTGGAAACACCATATATTTT. Residues: CAWSVSQGPGNTIYF. Supplemented by reference TRBV30 and TRBJ1-3, the full variable domain reads SQTIHQWPATLVQPVGSPLSLECTVEGTSNPNLYWYRQAAGRGLQLLFYSVGIGQISSEVPQNLSASRPQDRQFILSSKKLLLSDSGFYLCAWSVSQGPGNTIYFGEGSWLTVV.

The rearrangement uses TRBV19 and TRBJ2-3; TRBD2 matches at 12 bases. The CDR3 spans 15 residues. The trim removed 6 bases at V and 6 bases at J, leaving 7 bases unmatched. CDR1 and CDR2 (germline): LNHDA, SQIVND (reference sequence). For the CDR3, the DNA is TGTGCCAGTAGCGCTAGCGGGGGGGCCTCGGATACGCAGTATTTT. This codes for CASSASGGASDTQYF.

V gene TRBV6-5 combines with J gene TRBJ1-2; tentative D call: TRBD1 (5 bases). Trimming removed 6 bases at V and 10 bases at J, with 15 bases between. Looked up from germline, CDR1 is MNHEY and CDR2 is SVGAGI. This CDR3 comprises 12 residues. CDR3 amino acids: CASRNGGFPYTF. In nucleotides, the CDR3 is TGTGCCAGCAGGAACGGGGGGTTTCCCTACACCTTC.

The rearrangement joins TRBV7-8 to TRBJ2-1; possibly TRBD2 for D (5 bases). CDR1 is SGHVS, CDR2 FQNEAQ, per germline. This CDR3 has 13 amino acids. Trimming left V 5 bases short and J 8 bases short, with 13 bases between. The CDR3 loop is CASSLLAVYEQFF. CDR3 sequence (DNA): TGTGCCAGCAGCCTCCTAGCAGTATATGAGCAGTTCTTC.

The chain carries TRBV29-1 and TRBJ1-2; TRBD1 matches 8 bases. The CDR3 runs 11 residues. Unmatched junction bases numbered 3, after V lost 4 bases and J lost 8 bases. Germline-derived CDR1 and CDR2 are SQVTM and ANQGSEA. The CDR3 protein is CSVGGQGGYTF. As DNA, the CDR3 is TGCAGCGTTGGTGGACAGGGCGGCTACACCTTC.

The rearrangement uses TRBV4-2 and TRBJ1-4; tentative D call: TRBD1 (5 bases). V lost 2 bases to trimming and J lost 3 bases, with 19 bases between them. Germline CDR1 LGHNA, CDR2 YNFKEQ. The CDR3 contains 18 residues. CDR3 protein: CASSQRPGGGWANEKLFF. The CDR3 bases are TGTGCCAGCAGCCAAAGGCCGGGGGGGGGTTGGGCTAATGAAAAACTGTTTTTT.

The rearrangement uses TRBV6-5 and TRBJ1-2, with 8 bases identical to TRBD1. CDR1 is MNHEY, CDR2 SVGAGI, per germline. V was clipped by 2 bases and J by 4 bases; unmatched bases: 9. The CDR3 spans 16 residues. CDR3 coding DNA: TGTGCCAGCAGTTACACCCCCGGGACAGGAACCTATGGCTACACCTTC. It codes for CASSYTPGTGTYGYTF.

Turning to this clone: The junction does not match germline at one end; this may be a read error. Other DNA sequences within the sample encode an identical CDR3. CDR3 amino acids: CASEGYYNEQFF. DNA of the CDR3: TGCGCCAGCGAGGGCTATTACAATGAGCAGTTCTTC. The chain employs TRBV6-6 and TRBJ2-1; TRBD2 might be the D (5 bases). The V gene's germline CDR1 is MNHNY and CDR2 SVGAGI (reference sequence). The CDR3 is 12 residues long.

This clone was counted a single time. The rearrangement joins TRBV29-1 to TRBJ2-7; D might be TRBD1 (6 bases). This CDR3 spans 12 amino acids. In germline, CDR1 is SQVTM, CDR2 ANQGSEA. V was pared by 7 bases and J by 2 bases, with 12 bases between. The chain's CDR3 is CSASRGPYEQYF. Written as DNA, the CDR3 is TGCAGCGCCTCCAGGGGCCCCTACGAGCAGTACTTC.

The gene calls are TRBV7-9 and TRBJ2-1; D perhaps matches TRBD2 (6 bases). CDR1 and CDR2 (germline): SEHNR, FQNEAQ (reference sequence). The CDR3 has 14 residues. The ends were cut back, 5 bases at V and 4 bases at J, with 12 bases in the middle. CDR3 nucleotide sequence: TGTGCCAGCAGCGGGACGGGGGAGTACAATGAGCAGTTCTTC. It is translated as CASSGTGEYNEQFF.

The V call is TRBV25-1, the J call TRBJ1-1; TRBD1 is a possible D gene (6 bases). V lost 3 bases to trimming and J lost 0 bases, with 14 bases between them. Germline values: CDR1 MGHDK, CDR2 SYGVNS. The CDR3 spans 16 residues. The CDR3 sequence: CASSDPKQGMNTEAFF. CDR3 coding DNA: TGTGCCAGCAGTGACCCAAAACAGGGCATGAACACTGAAGCTTTCTTT.

The chain combines TRBV30 with TRBJ2-5; 10 bases are a match to TRBD2. This CDR3 region has 16 residues. Trimming took 4 bases from V and 5 from J; bases not matched to a gene: 13. The germline gives CDR1 GTSNPN, CDR2 SVGIG (reference sequence). The CDR3 DNA reads as TGTGCCTGGATTGGGGCTAGGAGCGGGGGGGCCGAGACCCAGTACTTC. This encodes CAWIGARSGGAETQYF.

This chain connects TRBV2 to TRBJ1-1; TRBD1 agrees at 8 bases. Germline-derived CDR1 and CDR2 are SNHLY and FYNNEI. V was pared by 11 bases and J by 6 bases, with 8 bases of the junction left unmatched. This CDR3 is built from 12 residues. Here the CDR3 reads CAGEQGAAEAFF. In nucleotides, the CDR3 is TGTGCCGGAGAGCAGGGGGCTGCTGAAGCTTTCTTT.

This clone was counted a few times. The V gene is TRBV5-1, the J gene TRBJ1-3; the D is unclear. CDR3 size: 13 residues. V shed 2 bases and J shed 7 bases, with 10 bases lying between them. Per germline, CDR1 SGHRS and CDR2 YFSETQ. CDR3 in amino acids: CASSFGSGNTIYF. The CDR3 bases are TGCGCCAGCAGCTTTGGTAGCGGGAACACCATATATTTT.

The chain carries TRBV5-4 and TRBJ2-2; maybe TRBD2 (5 bases). The CDR3 is 15 residues long. Deletions cut 0 bases from V and 5 bases from J, with 11 bases between. The germline CDR1 and CDR2 sequences are SGHNT and YYREEE (reference sequence). The DNA of the CDR3 is TGTGCCAGCAGCTTGGCCATCGGGGATACCGGGGAGCTGTTTTTT. Protein product: CASSLAIGDTGELFF.

This rearrangement joins TRBV5-1 to TRBJ2-5; 7 bases match TRBD2. V shed 1 base, J shed 3 bases, and the junction held 3 bases outside the gene matches. CDR1 and CDR2 from the germline V gene are SGHRS and YFSETQ. CDR3 length: 14 amino acids. CDR3: CASSLTAGEETQYF. CDR3 nucleotide sequence: TGCGCCAGCAGCTTGACGGCGGGGGAAGAGACCCAGTACTTC.

The CDR3 DNA reads TGTGCCAGCAGCCCTCACTGGACAGGGGTGTACGAGCAGTACTTC. Protein product: CASSPHWTGVYEQYF. The chain joins TRBV27 to TRBJ2-7, with 9 bases fitting TRBD1. This CDR3 has 15 amino acids. The ends lost 6 bases at V and 4 bases at J; junction bases unmatched: 10. Per germline, CDR1 MNHEY and CDR2 SMNVEV (reference sequence).

The CDR3 bases are TGTGCCAGCAGCCGCGGACAGGGCACAGATACGCAGTATTTT. It specifies CASSRGQGTDTQYF. The chain recombines TRBV5-6 with TRBJ2-3, with 7 bases lining up with TRBD1. This CDR3 is built from 14 residues. Germline loops: CDR1 SGHDT, CDR2 YYEEEE. Losses at the gene ends were 4 bases for V and 1 base for J; bases not matched to a gene: 3.

The rearrangement uses TRBV4-3 and TRBJ2-7; TRBD1 agrees at 8 bases. The germline V gene encodes CDR1 LGHNA and CDR2 YSLEER. The CDR3 spans 16 residues. The V gene end was trimmed by 0 bases and the J gene end by 3 bases; junction bases not matched to a gene: 7. CDR3 coding DNA: TGCGCCAGCAGCCAAGAAAGGCAGGGGGCTGGCTACGAGCAGTACTTC. Protein: CASSQERQGAGYEQYF.

The rearrangement joins TRBV7-2 to TRBJ2-2; D gene uncertain. V lost 3 bases, J lost 3 bases, and 2 bases lay in between. Germline V CDR1 and CDR2: SGHTA, FQGNSA. The CDR3 sequence is 12 residues long. CDR3 nucleotides: TGTGCCAGCAGCTTCTACACCGGGGAGCTGTTTTTT. It codes for CASSFYTGELFF.

The chain recombines TRBV12-5 with TRBJ2-7; possible D gene TRBD2, 5 bases. V was shortened by 1 base and J by 6 bases, with 10 bases between the two germline ends. Germline CDR1 and CDR2: LGHNT and FRNRAP. The CDR3 runs to 13 residues. The CDR3 sequence: CASGLDGKSEQYF. CDR3 in DNA: TGTGCTAGTGGTTTGGACGGGAAATCCGAGCAGTACTTC. Complete variable domain (other parts from reference TRBV12-5 and TRBJ2-7): DARVTQTPRHKVTEMGQEVTMRCQPILGHNTVFWYRQTMMQGLELLAYFRNRAPLDDSGMPKDRFSAEMPDATLATLKIQPSEPRDSAVYFCASGLDGKSEQYFGPGTRLTVT.

This clone was seen a handful of times. This CDR3 reads CASSSRGPETQYF. For the CDR3, the DNA is TGTGCCAGCAGCTCCAGGGGGCCAGAGACCCAGTACTTC. The chain carries TRBV7-9 and TRBJ2-5; TRBD1 aligns across 8 bases. Germline trimming cut 4 bases from V and 4 bases from J; bases unmatched to any gene: 2. The germline V gene has CDR1 SEHNR and CDR2 FQNEAQ (reference sequence). The CDR3 sequence is 13 residues long.

This clone has only a few counts. The V call is TRBV28, the J call TRBJ1-1, with a possible D match to TRBD1 (6 bases). In germline, CDR1 is MDHEN, CDR2 SYDVKM. The V gene lost 4 bases and the J gene lost 1 base, with 16 bases spanning the gap. The CDR3 sequence is 16 residues long. CDR3 DNA sequence: TGTGCCAGCAGTTCATCAGGGGCCGCATCGAACACTGAAGCTTTCTTT. It codes for CASSSSGAASNTEAFF.

The genes are TRBV19 and TRBJ1-3, with TRBD1 identical over 9 bases. The germline gives CDR1 LNHDA, CDR2 SQIVND (reference sequence). This CDR3 has 13 residues. V lost 10 bases and J lost 2; bases outside the gene matches: 3. The CDR3 loop is CAIRDRAGNTIYF. CDR3 DNA: TGTGCCATCCGGGACAGGGCTGGAAACACCATATATTTT.

The chain combines TRBV5-6 with TRBJ1-1, with TRBD1 matching over 8 bases. J lost 7 bases, V lost 1 base, and 6 bases had no gene match. CDR3 length: 14 amino acids. CDR1 and CDR2 (germline): SGHDT, YYEEEE. The DNA of the CDR3 is TGTGCCAGCAGCTTGTCAGGGGGCGGGGGTGAAGCTTTCTTT. Translation: CASSLSGGGGEAFF. Together with reference TRBV5-6 and TRBJ1-1, the CDR3 gives the full variable domain: DAGVTQSPTHLIKTRGQQVTLRCSPKSGHDTVSWYQQALGQGPQFIFQYYEEEERQRGNFPDRFSGHQFPNYSSELNVNALLLGDSALYLCASSLSGGGGEAFFGQGTRLTVV.

The DNA for the CDR3 is TGTGCCAGCAGCTTGGGTGGGCATGCTAGCAATCAGCCCCAGCATTTT. Its translation is CASSLGGHASNQPQHF. The chain has TRBV5-6 and TRBJ1-5, with no clear D. The germline V gene has CDR1 SGHDT and CDR2 YYEEEE. V lost 0 bases and J 0 bases, leaving 10 bases between the germline ends. The CDR3 consists of 16 residues. Using reference TRBV5-6 and TRBJ1-5 for the parts outside the CDR3, the full variable domain is DAGVTQSPTHLIKTRGQQVTLRCSPKSGHDTVSWYQQALGQGPQFIFQYYEEEERQRGNFPDRFSGHQFPNYSSELNVNALLLGDSALYLCASSLGGHASNQPQHFGDGTRLSIL.